The clone carrying this T cell receptor (beta chain) came up a few times. Its antigen is unknown. The record originates from a study of blood T cells in healthy people across ages. About the study: Template switching captured about one barcoded beta molecule per two T cells. Whole-study findings and limits: Donors of long life had a larger count of naive CD4+ cells and greater diversity than aged donors. Naive T cell percentage showed a strong correlation with the diversity of TCR beta. Conclusively comparing naive with antigen-experienced cells was impossible with unsorted PBMCs.

The use of a sample-barcoded 5' primer and a J-beta primer mix characterized a second PCR of about 7 to 12 cycles. MiXCR, run by TCRdb on the 5' RACE reads, gives a single entry per CDR3 protein. The table lists approximately 850,000 distinct CDR3 sequences, around 42% of them singletons. The sample was blood. The sequence was collected from a man aged 55-75 years in good health.

Here the CDR3 reads CASSRGQGGYNEQFF. The DNA of the CDR3 is TGTGCCAGCAGTCGCGGACAGGGCGGGTACAATGAGCAGTTCTTC. The rearrangement uses TRBV6-2 or TRBV6-3 and TRBJ2-1; 8 nucleotides match TRBD1. CDR3 length equals 15 residues. Germline V CDR1 and CDR2: MNHEY, SVGEGT. The V segment lost 5 bases and the J segment 4 bases; nucleotides outside the gene matches: 7.